This T cell receptor beta chain was obtained from a study of tumour-infiltrating T cells in Burkitt lymphoma. Study-wide context: Patients covered every epidemiological subtype of Burkitt lymphoma. Overall and progression-free survival were predicted by productive clonality.

This clone was detected only a few times. What it recognizes is unknown. The table came from immunoSEQ multiplex PCR; TCRdb's copy has only in-frame clones and leaves some out. In the table there are about 180 clones, 25% to 40% of which are singletons. Notes on the study in general: Many Burkitt lymphoma patients shared several public clonotypes.

Trimming cost V 3 bases and J 6 bases, with 8 bases left between them. The CDR3 consists of 13 residues. Germline CDR1 is LNHDA and CDR2 is SQIVND (reference sequence). The TCR comes from a human donor with Burkitt lymphoma. Specimen: tumor tissue. The V call is TRBV19, the J call TRBJ2-2, with D unresolved. In DNA form, the CDR3 reads TGTGCCAGTAGTATTGGGCTTCCCGGGGAGCTGTTTTTT. Protein: CASSIGLPGELFF.